This TCR beta chain originates from a study of patients and donors after allogeneic stem cell transplantation. TCRdb ran MiXCR on the RT-PCR reads and lists one entry per CDR3 protein. The sample yields some 880,000 distinct CDR3 sequences, roughly 18% seen once. The CDR3 is made up of 11 amino acids. Germline V gives CDR1 SGHRS, CDR2 YFSETQ. This clonotype was detected many times. One end of the junction is discordant with germline, which a read error may explain. This receptor was taken from a human donor who was either an allogeneic HSCT recipient or a stem cell or donor lymphocyte infusion donor (not recorded which). It is not recorded whose cells these are; they may come from a transplant donor. The sample taken for sequencing was blood, either unsorted or a sorted T cell fraction (not recorded which). V gene TRBV5-1 combines with J gene TRBJ2-5, with D unresolved. CDR3 sequence: CASSHQETQYF. CDR3 coding DNA: TGTGCCAGCAGCCACCAAGAGACCCAGTACTTC. Combining the CDR3 with reference TRBV5-1 and TRBJ2-5 gives the whole variable domain KAGVTQTPRYLIKTRGQQVTLSCSPISGHRSVSWYQQTPGQGLQFLFEYFSETQRNKGNFPGRFSGRQFSNSRSEMNVSTLELGDSALYLCASSHQETQYFGPGTRLLVL.